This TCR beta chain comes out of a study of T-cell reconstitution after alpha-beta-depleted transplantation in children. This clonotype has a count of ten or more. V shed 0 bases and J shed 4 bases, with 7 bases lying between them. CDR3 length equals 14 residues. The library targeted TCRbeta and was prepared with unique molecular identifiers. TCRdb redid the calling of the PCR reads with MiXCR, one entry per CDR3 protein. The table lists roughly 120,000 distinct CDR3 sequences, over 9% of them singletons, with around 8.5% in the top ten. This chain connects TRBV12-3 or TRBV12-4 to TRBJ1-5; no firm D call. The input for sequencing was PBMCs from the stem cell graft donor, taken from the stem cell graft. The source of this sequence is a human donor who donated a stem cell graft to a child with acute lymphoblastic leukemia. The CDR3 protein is CASSLAEMNQPQHF. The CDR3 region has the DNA TGTGCCAGCAGTTTAGCGGAAATGAATCAGCCCCAGCATTTT.